The next 3 T cell receptor beta chains were all read from a single sample in a study of T cell repertoires in cytomegalovirus infection. TCRdb called the reads again in MiXCR, with one record for every CDR3 protein. The sample gives hundreds of thousands of distinct CDR3 sequences, approximately 42% of which show up once; around 45% is in the top ten. Their specific antigens are unknown. Source: cultured PBMCs, taken from culture after CMV antigen stimulation. The source of these receptors is a human donor in good health (CMV status not recorded). Some clones in this sample may be carry-over from other donors' samples.

J is TRBJ1-4 and V is TRBV12-3 or TRBV12-4; D gene uncertain. V lost 6 bases to trimming and J lost 6 bases, with 8 bases between them. This CDR3 has 12 residues. The CDR3, as DNA: TGTGCCAGCAGGTTCTGGGATGAAAAACTGTTTTTT. Translated, it gives CASRFWDEKLFF.

The chain carries TRBV7-2 and TRBJ1-1, with D tentatively TRBD1 (6 bases). The CDR3 runs to 15 residues. The germline CDR1 and CDR2 sequences are SGHTA and FQGNSA. The germline V and J ends were trimmed by 1 base and 5 bases, with 14 bases remaining between them. This CDR3 is CASSLVGGGGTEAFF. For the CDR3, the DNA is TGTGCCAGCAGCTTAGTAGGGGGAGGGGGTACTGAAGCTTTCTTT.

Notes on this clonotype: A read error may explain this, as a much larger clone is one base away. The conserved final phenylalanine or tryptophan is absent from the CDR3, which likely points to a read error. The chain joins TRBV7-2 to TRBJ2-5; TRBD2 agrees at 8 bases. Germline lookup yields CDR1 SGHTA and CDR2 FQGNSA. The length of the CDR3 is 14 residues. V was pared by 7 bases and J by 0 bases, with 4 bases of the junction left unmatched. The CDR3 region is CASTSGGYQETQYS. CDR3 nucleotides: TGTGCCAGCACCTCGGGGGGGTACCAAGAGACCCAGTACTCC.